The 10 T cell receptor beta chains reported below all come from one sample, sequenced in a study of metastatic and nonmetastatic thyroid tumors. Using MiXCR, TCRdb reanalyzed the PCR reads. The table lists tens of thousands of clones, over 25% of them singletons. Thyroid surgery was preceded by no treatment in any patient. Sequencing input: blood. All receptors derive from a female donor with papillary thyroid cancer or a benign thyroid nodule (not recorded which). Some clones in this sample may be carry-over from other donors' samples.

This clone was detected many times. The chain has TRBV9 and TRBJ2-2, with D possibly being TRBD2 (5 bases). The germline V gene encodes CDR1 SGDLS and CDR2 YYNGEE. The CDR3 extends over 17 amino acids. V was cut by 4 bases and J by 2 bases, with 18 bases left in between. The CDR3 is CASSPPFRGSNTGELFF. Here the CDR3 DNA reads TGTGCCAGCAGCCCCCCGTTTCGAGGGTCAAACACCGGGGAGCTGTTTTTT. The full variable domain, in which reference TRBV9 and TRBJ2-2 provide the parts outside the CDR3, is DSGVTQTPKHLITATGQRVTLRCSPRSGDLSVYWYQQSLDQGLQFLIQYYNGEERAKGNILERFSAQQFPDLHSELNLSSLELGDSALYFCASSPPFRGSNTGELFFGEGSRLTVL.

This clone was seen repeatedly, ten times or more. Different DNA sequences within this sample yield the same CDR3. DNA for the CDR3: TGTGCCAGCTCACCACAAGAGACCCAGTACTTC. As protein: CASSPQETQYF. The rearrangement joins TRBV18 to TRBJ2-5; no reliable D call. Trimming stripped 1 base from V and 3 bases from J, with 0 bases between. This CDR3 is 11 amino acids long. CDR1 and CDR2 from the germline V gene are KGHSH and LQKENI.

Many counts were recorded for this clone. The genes are TRBV5-1 and TRBJ2-3, with D possibly matching TRBD1 (6 bases). The V gene's germline CDR1 is SGHRS and CDR2 YFSETQ. Trimming pared 4 bases from V and 0 bases from J, leaving 15 bases between. The CDR3 is 16 residues long. CDR3 bases: TGCGCCAGCAGCACCCTGACAGGATCTAGCACAGATACGCAGTATTTT. Translated, it gives CASSTLTGSSTDTQYF.

This clone showed up many times. V usage is TRBV20-1 and J usage is TRBJ2-1; 10 nucleotides match TRBD2. This CDR3 spans 16 amino acids. Germline V CDR1 and CDR2: DFQATT, SNEGSKA (reference sequence). The V gene end was trimmed by 2 bases and the J gene end by 0 bases; junction bases not matched to a gene: 4. The CDR3, as DNA: TGCAGTGCTAGACTAGCGGGAGTGAGCTCCTACAATGAGCAGTTCTTC. As protein: CSARLAGVSSYNEQFF.

The chain uses TRBV7-2 and TRBJ1-1, with D perhaps TRBD1 (6 bases). The germline gives CDR1 SGHTA, CDR2 FQGNSA. The CDR3 consists of 12 residues. The V end lost 1 base, the J end lost 6 bases, and 6 bases lay between the germline ends. The CDR3 loop is CASSLGGPEAFF. DNA for the CDR3: TGTGCCAGCAGCTTAGGGGGGCCTGAAGCTTTCTTT.

This clone was found a few times. The gene calls are TRBV6-1 and TRBJ2-7; 7 nucleotides match TRBD2. Germline V gene sequence: CDR1 MNHNS, CDR2 SASEGT. Trimming cost V 8 bases and J 1 base; bases outside gene matches: 5. This CDR3 is 13 amino acids long. CDR3 in amino acids: CASGRGSSYEQYF. CDR3 bases: TGTGCCAGCGGGCGGGGGTCTTCCTACGAGCAGTACTTC.

The genes are TRBV6-1 and TRBJ2-7; 10 positions match TRBD1. CDR3 length: 15 residues. The V and J ends lost 8 bases and 4 bases, in that order; junction bases with no gene match: 11. Germline V gene sequence: CDR1 MNHNS, CDR2 SASEGT. CDR3 DNA: TGTGCCAGCGGGAAACCGGGACAGGGGAGGTACGAGCAGTACTTC. It specifies CASGKPGQGRYEQYF.

This clone was seen many times. The J gene is TRBJ2-5, the V gene TRBV9, with 8 positions matching TRBD2. V lost 3 bases, J lost 4 bases, and 5 bases stayed unmatched. This CDR3 region has 14 residues. Germline V gives CDR1 SGDLS, CDR2 YYNGEE. CDR3 bases: TGTGCCAGCAGCGACGGGGGGGCCCGAGAGACCCAGTACTTC. It yields the protein CASSDGGARETQYF.

This clone was seen at least ten times. A much larger clone sits a single nucleotide away, making a read error possible. Other DNA sequences in the sample encode the same CDR3. This chain uses TRBV5-1 with TRBJ2-7; TRBD2 might be the D (5 bases). CDR3 length: 13 residues. V lost 4 bases and J lost 5, with 13 bases in between. Germline CDR1 SGHRS, CDR2 YFSETQ. The CDR3 loop reads CASSLTGYNEQYF. CDR3 nucleotides: TGCGCCAGCAGCCTTACGGGGTACAACGAGCAGTACTTC.

This clone counts as medium-sized. This chain connects TRBV7-9 to TRBJ2-2; 7 nucleotides line up with TRBD1. V lost 5 bases, J lost 3 bases, and 6 bases stayed unmatched. Germline CDR1 and CDR2: SEHNR and FQNEAQ (reference sequence). This CDR3 contains 15 residues. CDR3 DNA sequence: TGTGCCAGCAGCCTAGACAGGGCGTACACCGGGGAGCTGTTTTTT. It specifies CASSLDRAYTGELFF.